One sample yielded the 6 T cell receptor beta chains listed below, sequenced in a study of regulatory T cells in long-lasting Graves disease. Building of the TCR beta libraries involved iRepertoire HTBI primers and Arm-PCR of CDR3 regions. MiXCR, applied by TCRdb to the multiplex PCR reads, yields one record per CDR3 protein. The sample consists of roughly 400,000 distinct CDR3 sequences, 21% of them appearing once. As for time point: persistent/refractory GD, antithyroid drugs over 5 years with positive TRAb. PBMCs were the source of the RNA used for TCR sequencing. This material consisted of peripheral blood mononuclear cells (PBMCs), taken when the disease was refractory, from a patient treated with antithyroid drugs. These TCRs come from a female donor with Graves disease.

This clonotype occurred many times. The chain recombines TRBV12-3 or TRBV12-4 with TRBJ2-2, with 13 positions matching TRBD2. V lost 2 bases and J lost 3; bases outside the gene matches: 9. CDR3 length equals 19 residues. The CDR3 spells CASSLYLGLAGPYTGELFF. The CDR3 region has the DNA TGTGCCAGCAGTTTATACCTGGGACTAGCGGGACCGTACACCGGGGAGCTGTTTTTT.

V is TRBV3-1 and J is TRBJ2-1, with D perhaps matching TRBD2 (5 bases). CDR3 size: 16 residues. Germline V CDR1 and CDR2: LGHDT, YNNKEL (reference sequence). Trimming took off 2 bases at V and 1 base at J, with 12 bases between the two ends. CDR3 sequence: CASSQQDLGSYNEQFF. CDR3 nucleotides: TGTGCCAGCAGCCAACAGGACTTAGGGTCCTACAATGAGCAGTTCTTC.

This clonotype has ten or more counts. The chain joins TRBV20-1 to TRBJ2-5; no clear D gene. The CDR3 contains 11 residues. V lost 6 bases to trimming and J lost 2 bases, with 7 bases between them. Per the germline V gene, CDR1 is DFQATT and CDR2 is SNEGSKA (reference sequence). The CDR3 DNA reads TGCAGTGCCAATACTCAAGAGACCCAGTACTTC. Its protein is CSANTQETQYF.

The sample holds many counts of this clonotype. The chain links TRBV28 to TRBJ1-6; D perhaps matches TRBD1 (5 bases). The CDR3 has 16 amino acids. CDR1 MDHEN and CDR2 SYDVKM come from the germline V gene. Between the trimmed V and J ends, which lost 5 bases and 3 bases, there was a span of 14 bases. CDR3 bases: TGTGCCAGCAGTGCCGGGGCTTACATCTATAATTCACCCCTCCACTTT. Translated: CASSAGAYIYNSPLHF.

This clonotype was counted many times. The chain has TRBV15 and TRBJ1-1, with D uncertain. The CDR3 is 13 residues long. The germline gives CDR1 LNHNV, CDR2 YYDKDF (reference sequence). V lost 3 bases and J 0 bases, leaving 5 bases between the germline ends. The DNA of the CDR3 is TGTGCCACCAGCAGGCAATTGAACACTGAAGCTTTCTTT. The encoded protein is CATSRQLNTEAFF.

This clonotype has at least ten counts. The chain carries TRBV5-6 and TRBJ2-5; D gene uncertain. Per the germline V gene, CDR1 is SGHDT and CDR2 is YYEEEE. The V end lost 0 bases, the J end lost 5 bases, and 11 bases lay between the germline ends. This CDR3 has 14 residues. The CDR3 is CASSLALPAETQYF. As DNA, the CDR3 is TGTGCCAGCAGCTTGGCCCTGCCGGCGGAGACCCAGTACTTC.